These T cell receptor beta chains were read from a single sample in a study of response to subunit inactivated influenza vaccine. Using its own MiXCR run on the RT-PCR reads, TCRdb lists one record per CDR3 protein. The sample contains more than 250,000 distinct CDR3 sequences, just over 20% of which appear only once. The sample here was PBMCs from blood, taken around 22 months after vaccination. Receptors were obtained from a man aged 50 to 69 who received an inactivated influenza vaccine. CDR3s include the opening cysteine and the closing phenylalanine or tryptophan. The D gene is left open where the match is weak. Size values are once, few and many counts, or a class for expanded clones, and some rows have none.

abundance: few; d_gene: -; j_gene: TRBJ2-7; v_gene: TRBV5-1; len: 15; CDR3nt: TGCGCCAGCAGCTCTGGAGGGGGCCGCACCTACGAGCAGTACTTC; CDR3aa: CASSSGGGRTYEQYF
abundance: -; d_gene: TRBD1; j_gene: TRBJ2-6; v_gene: TRBV18; len: 17; CDR3nt: TGTGCCAGCTCACAGGTGACAGGGTCTCTTCCAGCCAACGTCCTGACTTTC; CDR3aa: CASSQVTGSLPANVLTF
abundance: -; d_gene: TRBD1; j_gene: TRBJ1-5; v_gene: TRBV6-1; len: 16; CDR3nt: TGTGCCAGCAGCCCCAGGACAGGGGTTAGCAATCAGCCCCAGCATTTT; CDR3aa: CASSPRTGVSNQPQHF
abundance: -; d_gene: TRBD1; j_gene: TRBJ2-7; v_gene: TRBV29-1; len: 12; CDR3nt: TGCAGCGGACAGGGGGCTTCCTACGAGCAGTACTTC; CDR3aa: CSGQGASYEQYF
abundance: many; d_gene: -; j_gene: TRBJ1-6; v_gene: TRBV27; len: 12; CDR3nt: TGTGCCAGCAGTAATGGGAATTCACCCCTCCACTTT; CDR3aa: CASSNGNSPLHF
abundance: -; d_gene: -; j_gene: TRBJ1-5; v_gene: TRBV11-2; len: 15; CDR3nt: TGTGCCAGCAGCTTAGATCCGTATAGCAATCAGCCCCAGCATTTT; CDR3aa: CASSLDPYSNQPQHF
abundance: -; d_gene: -; j_gene: TRBJ1-1; v_gene: TRBV6-2/TRBV6-3; len: 13; CDR3nt: TGTGCCAGCAGGCGGCCTTGGGACGCTGAAGCTTTCTTT; CDR3aa: CASRRPWDAEAFF
abundance: many; d_gene: TRBD2; j_gene: TRBJ2-7; v_gene: TRBV7-2; len: 15; CDR3nt: TGTGCCAGCAGCTTCAGCAGCGGGGATTTCCCCGAGCAGTACTTC; CDR3aa: CASSFSSGDFPEQYF
abundance: -; d_gene: -; j_gene: TRBJ1-6; v_gene: TRBV18; len: 16; CDR3nt: TGTGCCAGCTCACCTCCCATGGGGCAAACCAATTCACCCCTCCACTTT; CDR3aa: CASSPPMGQTNSPLHF
abundance: few; d_gene: -; j_gene: TRBJ2-7; v_gene: TRBV6-1; len: 14; CDR3nt: TGTGCCAGCAGCCGGGGGACAGTATCCTACGAGCAGTACTTC; CDR3aa: CASSRGTVSYEQYF
abundance: few; d_gene: TRBD1; j_gene: TRBJ1-3; v_gene: TRBV7-2; len: 15; CDR3nt: TGTGCCAGCAGCATAGGGGGCAGCACTGGAAACACCATATATTTT; CDR3aa: CASSIGGSTGNTIYF